This entry describes one TCR beta chain. The CDR3 runs 14 residues. The V gene lost 0 bases and the J gene lost 5 bases, with 9 bases spanning the gap. The V gene's germline CDR1 is SGHKS and CDR2 YYEKEE (reference sequence). This entry belongs to a study of T cells in tuberculosis. Method: immunoSEQ multiplex PCR; TCRdb's copy keeps in-frame clones and lacks some. This sample yields tens of thousands of clones, of which about 95% are seen a single time; approximately 7.9% belongs to the top ten. The TCR was taken from a donor aged 10 to 29 with latent tuberculosis or without tuberculosis infection. Sequencing input: PBMCs. The J gene is TRBJ1-5, the V gene TRBV5-5; D is unclear. The CDR3 bases are TGTGCCAGCAGCTTGGCCGTGTCCCATCAGCCCCAGCATTTT. Protein product: CASSLAVSHQPQHF. The full variable domain, rest sourced from reference TRBV5-5 and TRBJ1-5, is DAGVTQSPTHLIKTRGQQVTLRCSPISGHKSVSWYQQVLGQGPQFIFQYYEKEERGRGNFPDRFSARQFPNYSSELNVNALLLGDSALYLCASSLAVSHQPQHFGDGTRLSIL.